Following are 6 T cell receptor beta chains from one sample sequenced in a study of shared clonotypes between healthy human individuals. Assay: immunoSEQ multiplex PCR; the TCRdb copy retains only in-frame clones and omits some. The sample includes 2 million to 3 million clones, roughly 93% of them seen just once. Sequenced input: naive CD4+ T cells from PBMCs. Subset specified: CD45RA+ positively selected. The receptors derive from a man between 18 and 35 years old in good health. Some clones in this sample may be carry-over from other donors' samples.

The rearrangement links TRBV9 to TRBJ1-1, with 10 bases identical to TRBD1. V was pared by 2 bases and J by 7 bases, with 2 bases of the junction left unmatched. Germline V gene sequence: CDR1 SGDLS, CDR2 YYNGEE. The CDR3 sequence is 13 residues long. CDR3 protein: CASSVDRGNEAFF. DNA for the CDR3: TGTGCCAGCAGCGTGGACAGGGGGAATGAAGCTTTCTTT.

The CDR3 nucleotides are TGTGCCAGCAGTTCAACACAGGGGCTTGGATATGGCTACACCTTC. It codes for CASSSTQGLGYGYTF. The chain recombines TRBV28 with TRBJ1-2; 7 nucleotides match TRBD1. Germline CDR1 is MDHEN and CDR2 is SYDVKM. V dropped 4 bases and J dropped 5; count of bases not matched to a gene: 10. There are 15 residues in the CDR3.

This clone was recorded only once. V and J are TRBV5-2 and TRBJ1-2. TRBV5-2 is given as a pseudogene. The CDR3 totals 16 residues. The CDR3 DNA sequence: TGTGCCAGCAATAAGATGAGAGAGTACGAGACCTATGGCTACACCTTC. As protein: CASNKMREYETYGYTF.

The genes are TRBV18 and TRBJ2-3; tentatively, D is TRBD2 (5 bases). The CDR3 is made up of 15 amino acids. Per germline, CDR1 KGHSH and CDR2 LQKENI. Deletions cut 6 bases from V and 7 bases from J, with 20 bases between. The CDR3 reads CASSSGKDIANTQYF. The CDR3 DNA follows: TGTGCCAGCTCGTCTGGGAAAGATATAGCGAATACGCAGTATTTT. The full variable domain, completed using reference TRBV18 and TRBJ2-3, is NAGVMQNPRHLVRRRGQEARLRCSPMKGHSHVYWYRQLPEEGLKFMVYLQKENIIDESGMPKERFSAEFPKEGPSILRIQQVVRGDSAAYFCASSSGKDIANTQYFGPGTRLTVL.

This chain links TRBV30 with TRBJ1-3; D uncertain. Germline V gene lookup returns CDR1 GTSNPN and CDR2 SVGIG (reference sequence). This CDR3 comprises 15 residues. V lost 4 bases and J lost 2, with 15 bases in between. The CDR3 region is CAWTPTQWAGNTIYF. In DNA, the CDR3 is TGTGCCTGGACCCCCACCCAGTGGGCTGGAAACACCATATATTTT.

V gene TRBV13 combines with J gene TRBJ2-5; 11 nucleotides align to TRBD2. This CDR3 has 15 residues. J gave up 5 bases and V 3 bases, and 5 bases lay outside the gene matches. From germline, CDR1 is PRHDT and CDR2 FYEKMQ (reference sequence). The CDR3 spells CASSFGSGRVETQYF. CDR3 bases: TGTGCCAGCAGCTTCGGTAGCGGGAGGGTGGAGACCCAGTACTTC.